Sequencing of this T cell receptor (beta chain) was carried out in a study of blood T cell repertoires in COVID-19. Across the study: COVID-19 samples from acute and convalescent phases originated in the United States, Italy and Spain. Sources were T cells, B-cell-depleted T cells, or PBMCs; the material itself was cDNA or gDNA.

Data came from immunoSEQ multiplex PCR; TCRdb stores just in-frame clones and leaves some out. The table lists 200,000 or so clones, 70% to 85% of them singletons. This TCR came from a man between 60 and 75 years old who had recovered from COVID-19. The specimen sequenced was PBMCs or T cells enriched from blood (not recorded which).

The CDR3 nucleotides read TGTGCCAGCAGTGAATATAACAGGCTTGAAGCTTTCTTT. This sequence encodes CASSEYNRLEAFF. The gene calls are TRBV25-1 and TRBJ1-1; D is perhaps TRBD1 (5 bases). Germline CDR1 and CDR2: MGHDK and SYGVNS. This CDR3 has 13 amino acids. V gave up 0 bases and J gave up 7 bases, with 9 bases separating them.